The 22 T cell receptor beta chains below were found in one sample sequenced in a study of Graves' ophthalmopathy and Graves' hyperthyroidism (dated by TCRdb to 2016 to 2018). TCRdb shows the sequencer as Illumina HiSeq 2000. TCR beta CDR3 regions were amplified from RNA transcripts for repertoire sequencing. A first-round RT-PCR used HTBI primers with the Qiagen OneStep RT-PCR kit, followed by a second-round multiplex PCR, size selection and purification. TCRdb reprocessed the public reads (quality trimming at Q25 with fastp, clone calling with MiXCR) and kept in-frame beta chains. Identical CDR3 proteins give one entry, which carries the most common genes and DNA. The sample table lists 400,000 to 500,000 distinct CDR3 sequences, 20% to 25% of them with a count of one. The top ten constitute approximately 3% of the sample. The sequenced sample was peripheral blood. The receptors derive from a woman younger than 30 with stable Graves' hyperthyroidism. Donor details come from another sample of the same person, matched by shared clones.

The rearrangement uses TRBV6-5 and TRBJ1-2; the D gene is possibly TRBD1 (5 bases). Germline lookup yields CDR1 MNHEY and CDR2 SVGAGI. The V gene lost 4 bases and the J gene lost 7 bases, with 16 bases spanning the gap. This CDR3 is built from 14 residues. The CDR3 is CASSSTLGVGGYTF. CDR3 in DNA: TGTGCCAGCAGTTCGACCTTGGGGGTGGGTGGCTACACCTTC.

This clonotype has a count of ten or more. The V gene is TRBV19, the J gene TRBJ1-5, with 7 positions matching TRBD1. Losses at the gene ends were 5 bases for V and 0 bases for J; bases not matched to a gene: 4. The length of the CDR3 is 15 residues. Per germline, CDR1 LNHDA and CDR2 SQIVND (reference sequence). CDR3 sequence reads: CASSSRGYSNQPQHF. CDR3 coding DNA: TGTGCCAGTAGTTCCAGGGGGTATAGCAATCAGCCCCAGCATTTT. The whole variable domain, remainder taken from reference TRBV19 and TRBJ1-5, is DGGITQSPKYLFRKEGQNVTLSCEQNLNHDAMYWYRQDPGQGLRLIYYSQIVNDFQKGDIAEGYSVSREKKESFPLTVTSAQKNPTAFYLCASSSRGYSNQPQHFGDGTRLSIL.

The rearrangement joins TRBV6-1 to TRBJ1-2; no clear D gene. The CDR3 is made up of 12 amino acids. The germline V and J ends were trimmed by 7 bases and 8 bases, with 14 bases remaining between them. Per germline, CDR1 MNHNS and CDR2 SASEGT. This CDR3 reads CASKAGSRGYTF. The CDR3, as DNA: TGTGCCAGCAAAGCCGGATCCAGGGGCTACACCTTC.

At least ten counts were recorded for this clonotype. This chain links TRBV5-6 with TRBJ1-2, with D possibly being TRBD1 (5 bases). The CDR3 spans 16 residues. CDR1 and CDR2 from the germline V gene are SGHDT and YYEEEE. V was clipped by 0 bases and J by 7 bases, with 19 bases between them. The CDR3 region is CASSLGRDPPWGGYTF. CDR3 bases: TGTGCCAGCAGCTTGGGCCGGGACCCCCCTTGGGGTGGCTACACCTTC.

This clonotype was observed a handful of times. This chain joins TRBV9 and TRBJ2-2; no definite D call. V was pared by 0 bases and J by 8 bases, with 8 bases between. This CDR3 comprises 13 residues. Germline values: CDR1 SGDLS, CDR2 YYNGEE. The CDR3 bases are TGTGCCAGCAGCGTAGCGGTTAGGGGGGAGCTGTTTTTT. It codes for CASSVAVRGELFF.

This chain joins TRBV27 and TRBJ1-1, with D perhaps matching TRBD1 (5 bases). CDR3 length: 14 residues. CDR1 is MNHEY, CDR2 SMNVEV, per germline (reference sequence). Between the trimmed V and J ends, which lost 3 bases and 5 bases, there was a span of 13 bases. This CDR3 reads CASSFIGARTEAFF. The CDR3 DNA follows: TGTGCCAGCAGTTTCATCGGGGCGAGGACTGAAGCTTTCTTT.

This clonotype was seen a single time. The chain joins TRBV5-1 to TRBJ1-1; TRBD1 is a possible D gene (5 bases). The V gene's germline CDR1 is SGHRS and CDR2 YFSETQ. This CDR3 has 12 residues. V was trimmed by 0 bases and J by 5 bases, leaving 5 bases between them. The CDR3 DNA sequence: TGCGCCAGCAGCTTGGGGACAACTGAAGCTTTCTTT. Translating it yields CASSLGTTEAFF. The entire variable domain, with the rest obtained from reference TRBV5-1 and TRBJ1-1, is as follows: KAGVTQTPRYLIKTRGQQVTLSCSPISGHRSVSWYQQTPGQGLQFLFEYFSETQRNKGNFPGRFSGRQFSNSRSEMNVSTLELGDSALYLCASSLGTTEAFFGQGTRLTVV.

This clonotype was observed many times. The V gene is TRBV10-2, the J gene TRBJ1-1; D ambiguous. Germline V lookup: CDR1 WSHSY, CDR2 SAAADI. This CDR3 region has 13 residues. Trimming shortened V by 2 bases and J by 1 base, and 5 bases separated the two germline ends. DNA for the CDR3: TGCGCCAGCAGTGAGACGCGGAACACTGAAGCTTTCTTT. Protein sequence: CASSETRNTEAFF.

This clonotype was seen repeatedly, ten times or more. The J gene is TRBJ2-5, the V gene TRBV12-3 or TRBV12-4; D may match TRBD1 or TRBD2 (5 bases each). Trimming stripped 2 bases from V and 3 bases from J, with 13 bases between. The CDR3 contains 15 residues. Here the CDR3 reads CASSLWGLGEETQYF. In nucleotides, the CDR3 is TGTGCCAGCAGTTTATGGGGGTTAGGAGAAGAGACCCAGTACTTC.

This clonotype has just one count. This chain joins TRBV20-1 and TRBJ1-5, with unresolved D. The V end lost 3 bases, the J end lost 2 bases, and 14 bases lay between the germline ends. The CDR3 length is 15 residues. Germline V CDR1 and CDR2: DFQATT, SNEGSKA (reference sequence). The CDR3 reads CSASEGEGRNQPQHF. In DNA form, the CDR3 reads TGCAGTGCTAGTGAGGGAGAGGGCCGCAATCAGCCCCAGCATTTT.

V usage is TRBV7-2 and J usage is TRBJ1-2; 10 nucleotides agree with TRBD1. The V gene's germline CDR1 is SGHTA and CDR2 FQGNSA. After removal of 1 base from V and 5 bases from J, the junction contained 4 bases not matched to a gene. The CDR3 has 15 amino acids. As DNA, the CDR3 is TGTGCCAGCAGCTTAGGACAGGGGGCGCTTTATGGCTACACCTTC. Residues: CASSLGQGALYGYTF.

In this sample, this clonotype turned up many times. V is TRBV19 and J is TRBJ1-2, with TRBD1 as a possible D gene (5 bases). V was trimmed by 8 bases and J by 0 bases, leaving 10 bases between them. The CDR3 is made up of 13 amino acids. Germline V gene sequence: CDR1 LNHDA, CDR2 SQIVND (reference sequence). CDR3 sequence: CASRDGSNYGYTF. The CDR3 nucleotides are TGTGCCAGTCGGGACGGATCTAACTATGGCTACACCTTC. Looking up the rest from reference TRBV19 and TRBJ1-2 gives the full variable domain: DGGITQSPKYLFRKEGQNVTLSCEQNLNHDAMYWYRQDPGQGLRLIYYSQIVNDFQKGDIAEGYSVSREKKESFPLTVTSAQKNPTAFYLCASRDGSNYGYTFGSGTRLTVV.

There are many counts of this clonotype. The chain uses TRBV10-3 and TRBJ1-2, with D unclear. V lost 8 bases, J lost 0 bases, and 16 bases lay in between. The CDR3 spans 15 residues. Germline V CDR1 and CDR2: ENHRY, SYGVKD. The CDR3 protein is CAIASYMESNYGYTF. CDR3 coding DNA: TGTGCCATCGCCTCGTATATGGAATCTAACTATGGCTACACCTTC.

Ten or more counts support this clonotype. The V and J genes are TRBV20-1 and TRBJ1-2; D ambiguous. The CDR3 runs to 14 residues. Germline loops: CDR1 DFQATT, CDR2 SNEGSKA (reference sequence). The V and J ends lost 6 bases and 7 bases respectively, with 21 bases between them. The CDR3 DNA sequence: TGCAGTGCAGTGTCCGGGGTCGGCGTGGGTGGCTACACCTTC. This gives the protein CSAVSGVGVGGYTF.

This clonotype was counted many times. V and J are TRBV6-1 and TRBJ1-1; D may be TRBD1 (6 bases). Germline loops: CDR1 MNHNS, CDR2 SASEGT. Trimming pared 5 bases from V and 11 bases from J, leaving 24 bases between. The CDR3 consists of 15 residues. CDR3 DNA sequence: TGTGCCAGCAGTCGTAGCCCAGGGGAATCCCAATTGGCTTTCTTT. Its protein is CASSRSPGESQLAFF.

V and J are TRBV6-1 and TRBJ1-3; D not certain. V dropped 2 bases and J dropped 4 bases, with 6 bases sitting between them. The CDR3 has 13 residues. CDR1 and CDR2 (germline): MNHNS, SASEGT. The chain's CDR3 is CASSENLGNTIYF. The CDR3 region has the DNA TGTGCCAGCAGTGAAAACCTGGGAAACACCATATATTTT.

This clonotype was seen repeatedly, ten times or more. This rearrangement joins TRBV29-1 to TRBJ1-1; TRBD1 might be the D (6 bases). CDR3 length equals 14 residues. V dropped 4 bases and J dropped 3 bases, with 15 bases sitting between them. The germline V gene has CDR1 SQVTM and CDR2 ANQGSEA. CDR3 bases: TGCAGCGTTGCGGGACATTTAGCTGACACTGAAGCTTTCTTT. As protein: CSVAGHLADTEAFF.

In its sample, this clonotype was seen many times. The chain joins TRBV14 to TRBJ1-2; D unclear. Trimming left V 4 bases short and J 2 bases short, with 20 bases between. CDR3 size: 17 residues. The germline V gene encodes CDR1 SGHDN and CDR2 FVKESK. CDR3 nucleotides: TGTGCCAGCAGCCCCTACCGGGGATGGAGCAAGAACTATGGCTACACCTTC. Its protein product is CASSPYRGWSKNYGYTF.

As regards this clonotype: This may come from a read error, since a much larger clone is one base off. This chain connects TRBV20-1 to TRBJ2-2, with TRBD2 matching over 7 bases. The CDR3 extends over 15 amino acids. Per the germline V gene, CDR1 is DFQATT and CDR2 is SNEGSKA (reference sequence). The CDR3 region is CSAHPPGLTFGEPFF. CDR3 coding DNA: TGCAGTGCGCATCCACCGGGACTAACTTTCGGGGAGCCGTTTTTT.

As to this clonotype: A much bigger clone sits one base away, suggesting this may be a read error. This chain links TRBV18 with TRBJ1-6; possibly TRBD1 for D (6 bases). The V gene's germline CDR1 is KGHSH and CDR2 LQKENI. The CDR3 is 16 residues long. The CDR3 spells CASSLRRPGHLSHLHF. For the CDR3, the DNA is TGTGCCAGCTCACTAAGAAGACCGGGACACCTTTCACACCTCCACTTT.

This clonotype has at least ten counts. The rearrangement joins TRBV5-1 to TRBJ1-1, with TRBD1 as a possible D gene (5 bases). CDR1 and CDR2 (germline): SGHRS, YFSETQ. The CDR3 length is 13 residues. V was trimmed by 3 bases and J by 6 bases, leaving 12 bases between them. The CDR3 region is CASSSGELAEAFF. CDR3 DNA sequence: TGCGCCAGCAGCTCGGGGGAACTGGCTGAAGCTTTCTTT.

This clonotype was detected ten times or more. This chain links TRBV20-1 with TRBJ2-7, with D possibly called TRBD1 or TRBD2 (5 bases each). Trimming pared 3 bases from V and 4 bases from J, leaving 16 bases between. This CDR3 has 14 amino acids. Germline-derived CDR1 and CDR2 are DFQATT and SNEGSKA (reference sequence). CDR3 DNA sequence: TGCAGTGCTAGTGGGGACCCCGAAGTATACGAGCAGTACTTC. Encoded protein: CSASGDPEVYEQYF.